The 11 T cell receptor beta chains given below trace back to one sample, sequenced in a study of spatial heterogeneity in lung cancer. Via MiXCR, TCRdb re-called the 5' RACE reads, giving one row per CDR3 protein. The table includes under 25,000 distinct CDR3 sequences, about 7% detected once. Time point meaning: sample taken at primary tumor resection. Extraction of whole RNA from tumor, nontumor lung or frozen PBMC preceded unsorted sequencing. The material sequenced was PBMCs, taken at surgery. These TCRs come from a male donor with early-stage non-small cell lung cancer.

The chain employs TRBV6-5 and TRBJ2-5; the match to TRBD2 covers 9 bases. Germline V CDR1 and CDR2: MNHEY, SVGAGI. V shed 4 bases, J shed 4 bases, and the junction held 4 bases outside the gene matches. This CDR3 is 14 amino acids long. The DNA of the CDR3 is TGTGCCAGCAGTTTAGCGGGAGTAAGAGAGACCCAGTACTTC. It translates to CASSLAGVRETQYF.

This clonotype was detected only a few times. The genes are TRBV20-1 and TRBJ1-5; D may be TRBD1 (5 bases). The ends were cut back, 1 base at V and 7 bases at J, with 11 bases in the middle. The CDR3 spans 13 residues. Germline CDR1 reads DFQATT; CDR2 reads SNEGSKA (reference sequence). CDR3 amino acids: CSARVPGDQPQHF. In DNA, the CDR3 is TGCAGTGCTAGAGTCCCGGGGGACCAGCCCCAGCATTTT.

This clonotype has at least ten counts. The rearrangement joins TRBV6-5 to TRBJ2-6, with D unclear. Looked up from germline, CDR1 is MNHEY and CDR2 is SVGAGI. Trimming took 7 bases from V and 0 from J, leaving 4 bases between them. The CDR3 has 13 amino acids. This CDR3 is CASKSSGANVLTF. In DNA form, the CDR3 reads TGTGCCAGCAAAAGCTCTGGGGCCAACGTCCTGACTTTC.

This clonotype occurred a few times. V is TRBV5-1 and J is TRBJ2-1; 7 bases align to TRBD1. The CDR3 loop spans 14 amino acids. Per the germline V gene, CDR1 is SGHRS and CDR2 is YFSETQ. V gave up 5 bases and J gave up 1 base; unmatched junction bases: 3. The CDR3 coding sequence is TGCGCCAGCAGTCAGGGACAGTCCTACAATGAGCAGTTCTTC. Translating gives CASSQGQSYNEQFF.

This clonotype was recorded many times. This chain joins TRBV30 and TRBJ2-6; D might be TRBD1 (6 bases). Between the trimmed V and J ends, which lost 0 bases and 17 bases, there was a span of 20 bases. Germline V lookup: CDR1 GTSNPN, CDR2 SVGIG (reference sequence). The CDR3 is made up of 14 amino acids. The CDR3 sequence: CAWSVLIETGTLTF. The CDR3 nucleotides are TGTGCCTGGAGTGTACTCATCGAAACAGGGACCTTGACTTTC.

This clonotype has ten or more counts. V usage is TRBV20-1 and J usage is TRBJ2-1; 7 bases agree with TRBD1. The trim removed 0 bases at V and 8 bases at J, leaving 7 bases unmatched. The CDR3 consists of 14 residues. Germline V gene sequence: CDR1 DFQATT, CDR2 SNEGSKA (reference sequence). CDR3 residues: CSARDAQGKHEQFF. The CDR3 DNA reads as TGCAGTGCTAGAGATGCACAGGGGAAACATGAGCAGTTCTTC.

This clonotype was seen at least ten times. This rearrangement joins TRBV12-3 or TRBV12-4 to TRBJ1-5; 7 bases line up with TRBD1. After removal of 6 bases from V and 3 bases from J, the junction contained 5 bases not matched to a gene. This CDR3 is built from 14 residues. CDR3: CASRQGTANQPQHF. CDR3 coding DNA: TGTGCCAGCAGACAAGGGACAGCCAATCAGCCCCAGCATTTT.

This clonotype was counted between two and nine times. The chain joins TRBV9 to TRBJ2-2, with 8 nucleotides matching TRBD2. The CDR3 sequence is 14 residues long. Germline trimming cut 3 bases from V and 3 bases from J; bases unmatched to any gene: 1. From germline, CDR1 is SGDLS and CDR2 YYNGEE. The CDR3 loop is CASSARGDTGELFF. Here the CDR3 DNA reads TGTGCCAGCAGCGCGCGGGGGGACACCGGGGAGCTGTTTTTT.

The genes are TRBV5-1 and TRBJ2-2; D is possibly TRBD1 (5 bases). Germline V gives CDR1 SGHRS, CDR2 YFSETQ. This CDR3 spans 13 amino acids. V dropped 4 bases and J dropped 5 bases, with 9 bases sitting between them. The CDR3 coding sequence is TGCGCCAGCAGCGTAGGGGCTACCGGGGAGCTGTTTTTT. As protein: CASSVGATGELFF.

The sample holds many counts of this clonotype. The V call is TRBV5-1, the J call TRBJ2-1, with TRBD2 identical over 12 bases. V shed 4 bases and J 5 bases; nucleotides not matched to a gene: 4. This CDR3 spans 15 amino acids. The germline V gene encodes CDR1 SGHRS and CDR2 YFSETQ. The CDR3 loop is CASSEGTSGHNEQFF. Written as DNA, the CDR3 is TGCGCCAGCAGCGAGGGGACTAGCGGGCACAATGAGCAGTTCTTC.

This clonotype occurred a few times. The J gene is TRBJ2-7, the V gene TRBV5-1, with D possibly called TRBD1 or TRBD2 (7 bases each). Germline CDR1 SGHRS, CDR2 YFSETQ. CDR3 length: 15 residues. The V end lost 3 bases, the J end lost 4 bases, and 17 bases lay between the germline ends. In DNA, the CDR3 is TGCGCCAGCAGCTCAGCAGGGGGGGTGATGTACGAGCAGTACTTC. Its translation: CASSSAGGVMYEQYF. Looking up the rest from reference TRBV5-1 and TRBJ2-7 gives the full variable domain: KAGVTQTPRYLIKTRGQQVTLSCSPISGHRSVSWYQQTPGQGLQFLFEYFSETQRNKGNFPGRFSGRQFSNSRSEMNVSTLELGDSALYLCASSSAGGVMYEQYFGPGTRLTVT.